These T cell receptor beta chains were read from a single sample in a study of blood T cell repertoires in COVID-19. Assay used: immunoSEQ multiplex PCR; TCRdb lists only in-frame clones, some missing. The sample lists over 250,000 clones; just under 90% were seen once. Sequencing was carried out using peripheral blood. Source of these receptors: a woman aged 50 to 60 with COVID-19, enrolled during active disease. CDR3s include the opening cysteine and the closing phenylalanine or tryptophan. The D gene is left open where the match is weak. Rows may omit the clone size; those that give it use once, few, many or a size class.

abundance,v_gene,d_gene,j_gene,CDR3nt,CDR3aa
-,TRBV6-5,-,TRBJ1-1,TGTGCCAGCAGTTATTCGTCAGGGTCTGAAGCTTTCTTT,CASSYSSGSEAFF
-,TRBV19,TRBD2,TRBJ2-7,TGTGCCAGTAGTACACTAGCGGGAGGGCCGATCCCCTACGAGCAGTACTTC,CASSTLAGGPIPYEQYF
-,TRBV3-1/TRBV3-2,-,TRBJ1-4,TGTGCCAGCAGCTTACGCCAGGGGAATGAAAAACTGTTTTTT,CASSLRQGNEKLFF
-,TRBV21-1,-,TRBJ2-6,TGTGCCAGCAGCAAAATCCAGACTAGCGGGCGGTCTGGGGCCAACGTCCTGACTTTC,CASSKIQTSGRSGANVLTF
few,TRBV6-4,-,TRBJ1-1,TGTGCCAGCAGTGGGAAAAGGGGCACTGAAGCTTTCTTT,CASSGKRGTEAFF
few,TRBV27,-,TRBJ2-2,TGTGCCAGCAGTTCACGGACAGTAGCGAACACCGGGGAGCTGTTTTTT,CASSSRTVANTGELFF
-,TRBV5-6,-,TRBJ2-3,TGTGCCAGCAGCTTGCCCCCGGGGACAGATACGCAGTATTTT,CASSLPPGTDTQYF
-,TRBV19,-,TRBJ1-2,TGTGCCAGTAGTATGAGGGCGAGCTATGGCTACACCTTC,CASSMRASYGYTF
-,TRBV29-1,TRBD2,TRBJ2-7,TGCAGCGTTGCCCTAGCGGGATCTTGCGAGCAGTACTTC,CSVALAGSCEQYF
few,TRBV12-5,-,TRBJ1-1,TGTGCTAGTGGTCCCGACTTTTTCACCATGAACACTGAAGCTTTCTTT,CASGPDFFTMNTEAFF
-,TRBV5-1,-,TRBJ1-1,TGCGCCAGCAGCCTGGGGGCTGGGTACACTGAAGCTTTCTTT,CASSLGAGYTEAFF
-,TRBV11-3,TRBD2,TRBJ2-5,TGTGCCAGCAGCCAGGGACTAGCGGGCCTCTATGGGGAGACCCAGTACTTC,CASSQGLAGLYGETQYF
-,TRBV7-2,-,TRBJ1-1,TGTGCCAGCACCAATAGGAACACTGAAGCTTTCTTT,CASTNRNTEAFF
-,TRBV18,TRBD1,TRBJ1-4,TGTGCCAGCTCACCACCCGGACAGGGTTTGGGTGAAAAACTGTTTTTT,CASSPPGQGLGEKLFF
-,TRBV24-1,-,TRBJ2-7,TGTGCCACCAGTGACACGGACACCTACGAGCAGTACTTC,CATSDTDTYEQYF
-,TRBV29-1,-,TRBJ2-3,TGCAGCGTATACACAGATACGCAGTATTTT,CSVYTDTQYF
-,TRBV12-5,TRBD2,TRBJ2-7,TGTGCTAGTGGTCTCCTAGCGGGAGGGCCGGCTTACGAGCAGTACTTC,CASGLLAGGPAYEQYF
-,TRBV7-3,-,TRBJ2-7,TGTGCCAGCAGCACTAAGAGGACTACCTCCTTCTACGAGCAGTACTTC,CASSTKRTTSFYEQYF
-,TRBV7-6,TRBD1,TRBJ2-3,TGTGCCAGCAGCTTCGGACAGGGAAACACAGATACGCAGTATTTT,CASSFGQGNTDTQYF
-,TRBV10-1,-,TRBJ2-7,TGCGCCAGCAGTGAGACAGGGACTATGGAGCAGTACTTC,CASSETGTMEQYF
-,TRBV7-2,-,TRBJ1-1,TGTGCCAGCAGCCACCGGGGTTTGGGGAACACTGAAGCTTTCTTT,CASSHRGLGNTEAFF
-,TRBV5-5,-,TRBJ2-3,TGTGCCAGCAGCCAGAACACAGATACGCAGTATTTT,CASSQNTDTQYF
once,TRBV7-8,TRBD1,TRBJ1-3,TGTGCCAGCAGCCAAGGGACAGCGCACTCTGGAAACACCATATATTTT,CASSQGTAHSGNTIYF
-,TRBV4-2,-,TRBJ2-5,TGTGCCAGCAGCCAAGATGGAGGGGGCCGGGAGACCCAGTACTTC,CASSQDGGGRETQYF
-,TRBV24-1,-,TRBJ1-5,TGTGCCACCAGTGATGGGGCGGACAGCTTTGCCAGTCAGCCCCAGCATTTT,CATSDGADSFASQPQHF
few,TRBV19,-,TRBJ1-3,TGTGCCAGTAGCACCGGCTCTGGAAACACCATATATTTT,CASSTGSGNTIYF
few,TRBV5-1,TRBD2,TRBJ2-5,TGCGCCAGCAGCGAGGGACTAGCGGGACAAGAGACCCAGTACTTC,CASSEGLAGQETQYF
-,TRBV5-6,-,TRBJ1-5,TGTGCCAGCAGCCAGGTAGGGAGGGGCCACTGTTATGGCAATCAGCCCCAGCATTTT,CASSQVGRGHCYGNQPQHF
once,TRBV5-5,TRBD1,TRBJ1-5,TGTGCCAGCAGCGGGTGGGACAGCTATCAGCCCCAGCATTTT,CASSGWDSYQPQHF
-,TRBV7-2,-,TRBJ2-5,TGTGCCAGCAGCCCCCATTTGGACAGAGGCCGGGGGACCCAGTACTTC,CASSPHLDRGRGTQYF
-,TRBV15,-,TRBJ1-1,TGTGCCACCAGCAGAGGACAGCTTTACACTGAAGCTTTCTTT,CATSRGQLYTEAFF
-,TRBV29-1,-,TRBJ2-2,TGCAGCGTTGGCCGGACAGGGGAGCTGTTTTTT,CSVGRTGELFF
once,TRBV29-1,-,TRBJ2-3,TGCAGCGTTGAGGCAGGGAGCACAGATACGCAGTATTTT,CSVEAGSTDTQYF
once,TRBV27,-,TRBJ1-2,TGTGCCAGCAGTTACAAGGGGTCTAACTATGGCTACACCTTC,CASSYKGSNYGYTF
-,TRBV19,TRBD1,TRBJ1-2,TGTGCCAGTAACGCGCCGGACAGGTCCCCCGGCTACACCTTC,CASNAPDRSPGYTF
-,TRBV6-5,TRBD1,TRBJ1-2,TGTGCCAGCAGTTATATGACAGGGGGCTCGTATGGCTACACCTTC,CASSYMTGGSYGYTF
-,TRBV5-4,-,TRBJ2-3,TGTGCCAGCAGCTTGGGAGGGCCTAGCACAGATACGCAGTATTTT,CASSLGGPSTDTQYF
-,TRBV7-9,-,TRBJ1-1,TGTGCCAGCAGCTTAGTCTCCGGGGAACGGACTGAAGCTTTCTTT,CASSLVSGERTEAFF
once,TRBV20-1,TRBD2,TRBJ2-7,TGCAGTGCTAGTTTGGTGGCAACTAGCGGCACATCCTACGAGCAGTACTTC,CSASLVATSGTSYEQYF
once,TRBV2,TRBD2,TRBJ2-1,TGTGCCAGCAAAGGTTTAGCGGGAGGGCCCTCCTACAATGAGCAGTTCTTC,CASKGLAGGPSYNEQFF
-,TRBV5-1,-,TRBJ1-1,TGCGCCAGCAGAGAGACAGGATCCCCCGGGGCTTTCTTT,CASRETGSPGAFF
-,TRBV7-2,-,TRBJ2-1,TGTGCCAGCAGCCCTTATAGTTATGAGCAGTTCTTC,CASSPYSYEQFF
-,TRBV7-9,-,TRBJ2-7,TGTGCCAGCAGCGCACTCCTAGCCTACGAGCAGTACTTC,CASSALLAYEQYF
-,TRBV5-4,TRBD2,TRBJ2-5,TGTGCCAGCAGCCTGACTAGCGGGAGATTCGGAGAGACCCAGTACTTC,CASSLTSGRFGETQYF
-,TRBV7-2,TRBD1,TRBJ2-3,TGTGCCAGCAGCTTGAGGACAGGGGGCGATACGCAGTATTTT,CASSLRTGGDTQYF
-,TRBV5-1,TRBD1,TRBJ2-1,TGCGCCAGCAGCCCCGGGACAGGGTTCTACAATGAGCAGTTCTTC,CASSPGTGFYNEQFF
-,TRBV19,TRBD2,TRBJ2-1,TGTGCCAGTAGTATCGCGGCTAGCGGCAACAATGAGCAGTTCTTC,CASSIAASGNNEQFF
-,TRBV5-8,TRBD1,TRBJ2-7,TGTGCCAGCAGCAAAAGGGACAGGCCGGACGAGCAGTACTTC,CASSKRDRPDEQYF